These T cell receptor beta chains were read from a single sample in a study of blood T cell repertoires in COVID-19. The assay was immunoSEQ multiplex PCR, and TCRdb's table has in-frame clones only and misses some. The table records roughly 200,000 clones, roughly 89% of them present only once. Sequencing was carried out using PBMCs or T cells enriched from blood (not recorded which). These receptors originate from a woman aged 40 to 50 with acute COVID-19. CDR3s include the opening cysteine and the closing phenylalanine or tryptophan. A D gene is named only where the DNA matches it firmly. A row's size may be missing; if present it is once, few, many or a size class.

d_gene	v_gene	abundance	j_gene	CDR3aa	CDR3nt
.	TRBV5-4	.	TRBJ2-3	CASSSRARNTDTQYF	TGTGCCAGCAGCTCGAGGGCCAGAAACACAGATACGCAGTATTTT
.	TRBV19	.	TRBJ2-7	CASSDTGSYEQYF	TGTGCCAGTAGTGATACAGGGTCCTACGAGCAGTACTTC
.	TRBV4-1	.	TRBJ2-7	CASSQEWPYEQYF	TGCGCCAGCAGCCAAGAATGGCCCTACGAGCAGTACTTC
TRBD2	TRBV5-1	.	TRBJ2-1	CASSSGLAGAYNEQFF	TGCGCCAGCAGCTCGGGACTAGCGGGAGCCTACAATGAGCAGTTCTTC
TRBD1	TRBV28	many	TRBJ2-7	CASSFQGGTGFYEQYF	TGTGCCAGCAGTTTCCAAGGGGGGACAGGATTCTACGAGCAGTACTTC
.	TRBV18	.	TRBJ2-3	CASSPQGLIDTQYF	TGTGCCAGCTCACCACAGGGGCTCATAGATACGCAGTATTTT
TRBD1	TRBV28	.	TRBJ2-5	CASSPDGYEGTDQETQYF	TGTGCCAGCAGTCCCGATGGTTATGAAGGGACAGACCAAGAGACCCAGTACTTC
.	TRBV5-1	.	TRBJ2-5	CASSPLTNLETQYF	TGCGCCAGCAGCCCCCTGACTAACCTAGAGACCCAGTACTTC
TRBD1	TRBV5-5	.	TRBJ2-7	CASSLTDRGGGEQYF	TGTGCCAGCAGCTTGACAGACAGGGGTGGAGGCGAGCAGTACTTC
.	TRBV6-2/TRBV6-3	.	TRBJ2-1	CASSDNLGSYNEQFF	TGTGCCAGCAGCGATAACCTAGGCTCCTACAATGAGCAGTTCTTC
TRBD2	TRBV5-1	.	TRBJ2-3	CASRPAGGGTDTQYF	TGCGCCAGCAGACCAGCGGGGGGTGGCACAGATACGCAGTATTTT
TRBD1	TRBV4-1	.	TRBJ1-1	CASSLRKGQLNTEAFF	TGCGCCAGCAGCCTACGGAAGGGACAGTTGAACACTGAAGCTTTCTTT
TRBD1	TRBV6-4	.	TRBJ1-1	CASRRTGELNTEAFF	TGTGCCAGCAGACGGACAGGGGAGCTGAACACTGAAGCTTTCTTT
.	TRBV14	.	TRBJ1-4	CASSQDLGGLGEKLFF	TGTGCCAGCAGCCAAGATCTGGGTGGGCTGGGCGAAAAACTGTTTTTT
TRBD2	TRBV3-1/TRBV3-2	.	TRBJ2-7	CASSQVEGGLAGPGGEQYF	TGTGCCAGCAGCCAAGTCGAGGGGGGACTAGCGGGTCCCGGGGGCGAGCAGTACTTC